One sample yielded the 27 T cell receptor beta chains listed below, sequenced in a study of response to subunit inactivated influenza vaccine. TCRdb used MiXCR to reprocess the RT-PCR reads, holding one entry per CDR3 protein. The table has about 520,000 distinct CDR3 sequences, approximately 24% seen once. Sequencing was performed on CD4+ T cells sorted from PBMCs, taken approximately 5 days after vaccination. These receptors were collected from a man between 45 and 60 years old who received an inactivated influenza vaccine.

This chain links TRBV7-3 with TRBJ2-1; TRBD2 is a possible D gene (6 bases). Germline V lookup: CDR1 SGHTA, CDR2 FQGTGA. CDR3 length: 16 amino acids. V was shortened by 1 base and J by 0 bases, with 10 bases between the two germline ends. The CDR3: CASSLNLAPSYNEQFF. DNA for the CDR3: TGTGCCAGCAGCTTAAATCTAGCGCCCTCCTACAATGAGCAGTTCTTC.

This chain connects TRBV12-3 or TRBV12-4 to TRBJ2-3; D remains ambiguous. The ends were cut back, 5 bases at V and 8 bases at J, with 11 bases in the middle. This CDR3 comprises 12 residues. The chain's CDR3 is CASSPLLGTQYF. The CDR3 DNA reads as TGTGCCAGCAGTCCCCTCCTCGGTACGCAGTATTTT.

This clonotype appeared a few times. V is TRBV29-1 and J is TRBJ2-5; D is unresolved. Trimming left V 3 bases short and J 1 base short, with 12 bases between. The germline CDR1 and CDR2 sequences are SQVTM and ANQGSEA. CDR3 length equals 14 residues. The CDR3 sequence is CSVEKVLAQETQYF. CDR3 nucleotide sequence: TGCAGCGTTGAGAAGGTTTTAGCCCAAGAGACCCAGTACTTC.

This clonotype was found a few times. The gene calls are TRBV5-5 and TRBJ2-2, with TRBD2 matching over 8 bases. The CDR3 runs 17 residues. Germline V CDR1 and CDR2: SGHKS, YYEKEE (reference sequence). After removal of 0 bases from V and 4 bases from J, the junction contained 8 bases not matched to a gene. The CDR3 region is CASSLAKTSVSTGELFF. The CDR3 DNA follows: TGTGCCAGCAGCTTGGCCAAGACTAGCGTTAGCACCGGGGAGCTGTTTTTT.

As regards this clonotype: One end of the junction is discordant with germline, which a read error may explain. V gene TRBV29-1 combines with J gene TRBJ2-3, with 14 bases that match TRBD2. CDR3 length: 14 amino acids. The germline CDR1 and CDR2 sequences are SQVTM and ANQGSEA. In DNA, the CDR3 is TGCAGCGTTGATGGCGGTCGAGTGGGACTAGCGGGGGATTTT. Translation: CSVDGGRVGLAGDF.

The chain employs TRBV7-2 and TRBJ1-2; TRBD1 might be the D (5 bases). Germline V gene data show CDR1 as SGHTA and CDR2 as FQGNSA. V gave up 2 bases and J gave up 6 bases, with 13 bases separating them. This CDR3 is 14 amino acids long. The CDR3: CASSLSEGLDGYTF. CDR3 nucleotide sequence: TGTGCCAGCAGCTTATCGGAGGGGCTAGATGGCTACACCTTC.

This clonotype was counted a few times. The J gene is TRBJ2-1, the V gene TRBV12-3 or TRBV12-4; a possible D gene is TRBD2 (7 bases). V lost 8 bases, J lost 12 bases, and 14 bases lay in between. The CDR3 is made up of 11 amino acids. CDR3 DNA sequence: TGTGCCAGCGGGGGGGGGCTAGTGCAGTTCTTC. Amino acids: CASGGGLVQFF.

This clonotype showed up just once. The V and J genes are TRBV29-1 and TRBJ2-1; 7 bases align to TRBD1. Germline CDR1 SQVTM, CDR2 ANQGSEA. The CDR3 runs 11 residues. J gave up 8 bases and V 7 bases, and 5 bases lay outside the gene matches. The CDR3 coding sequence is TGCAGCGCCGACAGGGATTATGAGCAGTTCTTC. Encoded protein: CSADRDYEQFF.

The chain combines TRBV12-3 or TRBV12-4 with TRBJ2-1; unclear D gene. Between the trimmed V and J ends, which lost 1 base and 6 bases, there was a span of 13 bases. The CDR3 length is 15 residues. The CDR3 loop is CASSLGRSWTNEQFF. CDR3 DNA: TGTGCCAGCAGTTTAGGGCGCTCTTGGACCAATGAGCAGTTCTTC.

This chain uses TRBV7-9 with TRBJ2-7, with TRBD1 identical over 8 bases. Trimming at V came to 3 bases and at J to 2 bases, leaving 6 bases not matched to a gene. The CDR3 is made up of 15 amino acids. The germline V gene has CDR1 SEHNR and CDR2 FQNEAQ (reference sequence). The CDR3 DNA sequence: TGTGCCAGCAGCTTCCCTGGGACAGGTCCCTACGAGCAGTACTTC. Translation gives CASSFPGTGPYEQYF.

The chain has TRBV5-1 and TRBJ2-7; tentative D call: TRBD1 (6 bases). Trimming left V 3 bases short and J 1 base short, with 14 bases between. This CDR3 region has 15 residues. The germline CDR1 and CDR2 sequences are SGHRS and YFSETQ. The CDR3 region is CASSSMGQMSYEQYF. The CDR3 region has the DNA TGCGCCAGCAGCTCTATGGGACAAATGTCCTACGAGCAGTACTTC.

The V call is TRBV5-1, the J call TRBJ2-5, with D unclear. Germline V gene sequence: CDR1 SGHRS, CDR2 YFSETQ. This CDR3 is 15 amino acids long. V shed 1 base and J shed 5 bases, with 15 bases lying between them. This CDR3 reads CASSLTSRTRETQYF. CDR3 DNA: TGCGCCAGCAGCTTGACCAGTAGAACTCGGGAGACCCAGTACTTC.

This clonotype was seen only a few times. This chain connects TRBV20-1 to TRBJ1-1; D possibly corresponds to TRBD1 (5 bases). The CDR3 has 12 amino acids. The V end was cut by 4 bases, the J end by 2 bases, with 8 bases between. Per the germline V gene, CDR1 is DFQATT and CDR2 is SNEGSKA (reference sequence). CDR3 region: CSANRINTEAFF. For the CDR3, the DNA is TGCAGTGCTAACAGGATCAACACTGAAGCTTTCTTT.

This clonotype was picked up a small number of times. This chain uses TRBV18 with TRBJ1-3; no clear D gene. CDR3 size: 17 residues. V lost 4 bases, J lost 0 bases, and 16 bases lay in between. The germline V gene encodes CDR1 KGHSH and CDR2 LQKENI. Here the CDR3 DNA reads TGTGCCAGCTCACGCTCAGAGCTCTCCAACTCTGGAAACACCATATATTTT. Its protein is CASSRSELSNSGNTIYF.

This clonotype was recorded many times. CDR3 sequence: CASSLEGQPNQPQHF. The CDR3 DNA follows: TGCGCCAGCAGCTTGGAAGGACAGCCCAATCAGCCCCAGCATTTT. V usage is TRBV5-1 and J usage is TRBJ1-5; tentative D call: TRBD1 (6 bases). CDR3 length: 15 residues. V gave up 0 bases and J gave up 3 bases, with 10 bases separating them. CDR1 and CDR2 from the germline V gene are SGHRS and YFSETQ.

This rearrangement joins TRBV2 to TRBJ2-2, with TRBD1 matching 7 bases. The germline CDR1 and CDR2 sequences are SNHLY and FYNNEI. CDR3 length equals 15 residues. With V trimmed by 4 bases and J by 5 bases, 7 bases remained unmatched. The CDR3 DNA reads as TGTGCCAGCAGTGGAGAGGGGGCTCTAACCGGGGAGCTGTTTTTT. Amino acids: CASSGEGALTGELFF.

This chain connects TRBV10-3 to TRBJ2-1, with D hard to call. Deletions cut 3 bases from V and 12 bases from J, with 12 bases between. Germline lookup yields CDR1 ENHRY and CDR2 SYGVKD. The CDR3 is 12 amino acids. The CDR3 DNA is TGTGCCATCAGTGACCAGGCCTTAAGGCAGTTCTTC. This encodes CAISDQALRQFF.

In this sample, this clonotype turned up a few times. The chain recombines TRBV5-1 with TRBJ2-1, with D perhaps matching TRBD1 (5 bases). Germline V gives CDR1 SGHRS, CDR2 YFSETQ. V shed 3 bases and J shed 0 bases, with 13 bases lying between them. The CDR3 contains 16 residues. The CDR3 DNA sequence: TGCGCCAGCAGCTACGGACATCAGAGCTCCTACAATGAGCAGTTCTTC. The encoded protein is CASSYGHQSSYNEQFF.

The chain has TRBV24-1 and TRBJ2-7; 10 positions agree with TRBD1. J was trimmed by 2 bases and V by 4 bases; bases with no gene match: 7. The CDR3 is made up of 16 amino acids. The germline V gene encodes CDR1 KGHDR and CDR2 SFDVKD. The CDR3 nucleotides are TGTGCCACCAGTGACACAGGACAGGGGGGCGCCTACGAGCAGTACTTC. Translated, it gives CATSDTGQGGAYEQYF.

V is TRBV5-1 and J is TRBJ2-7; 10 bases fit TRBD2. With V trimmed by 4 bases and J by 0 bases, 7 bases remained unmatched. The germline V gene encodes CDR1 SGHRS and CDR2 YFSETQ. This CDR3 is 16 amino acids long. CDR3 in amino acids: CASSQISGRSSYEQYF. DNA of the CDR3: TGCGCCAGCAGCCAGATTAGCGGGAGGAGCTCCTACGAGCAGTACTTC.

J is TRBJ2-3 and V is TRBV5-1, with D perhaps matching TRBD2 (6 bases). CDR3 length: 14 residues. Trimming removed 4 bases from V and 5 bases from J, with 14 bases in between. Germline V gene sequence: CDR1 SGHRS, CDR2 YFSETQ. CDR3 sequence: CASSVSGRGDTQYF. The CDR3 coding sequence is TGCGCCAGCAGCGTAAGCGGGCGAGGAGATACGCAGTATTTT.

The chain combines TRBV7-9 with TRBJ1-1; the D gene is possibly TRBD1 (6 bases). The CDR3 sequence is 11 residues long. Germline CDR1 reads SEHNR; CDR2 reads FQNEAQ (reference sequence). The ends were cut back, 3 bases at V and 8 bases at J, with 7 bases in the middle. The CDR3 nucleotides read TGTGCCAGCAGCTTTACAGGGGAAGCTTTCTTT. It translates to CASSFTGEAFF.

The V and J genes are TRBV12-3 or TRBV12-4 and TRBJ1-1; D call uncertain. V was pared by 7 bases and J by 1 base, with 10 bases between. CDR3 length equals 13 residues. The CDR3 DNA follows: TGTGCCAGCAATTCACAGCAGAACACTGAAGCTTTCTTT. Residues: CASNSQQNTEAFF.

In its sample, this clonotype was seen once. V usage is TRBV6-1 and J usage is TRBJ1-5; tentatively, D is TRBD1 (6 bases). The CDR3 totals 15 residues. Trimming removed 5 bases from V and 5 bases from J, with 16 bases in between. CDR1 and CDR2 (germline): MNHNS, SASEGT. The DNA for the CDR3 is TGTGCCAGCAGTACCACCTTTGGGGGGCATCAGCCCCAGCATTTT. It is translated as CASSTTFGGHQPQHF.

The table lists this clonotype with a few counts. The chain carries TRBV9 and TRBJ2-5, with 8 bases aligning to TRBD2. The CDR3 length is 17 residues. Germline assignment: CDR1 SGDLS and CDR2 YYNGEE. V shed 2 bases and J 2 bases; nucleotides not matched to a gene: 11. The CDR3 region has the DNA TGTGCCAGCAGCGTCCCAGCCGGTAGCGGGGTACAAGAGACCCAGTACTTC. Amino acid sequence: CASSVPAGSGVQETQYF. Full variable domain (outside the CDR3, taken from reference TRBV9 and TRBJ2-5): DSGVTQTPKHLITATGQRVTLRCSPRSGDLSVYWYQQSLDQGLQFLIQYYNGEERAKGNILERFSAQQFPDLHSELNLSSLELGDSALYFCASSVPAGSGVQETQYFGPGTRLLVL.

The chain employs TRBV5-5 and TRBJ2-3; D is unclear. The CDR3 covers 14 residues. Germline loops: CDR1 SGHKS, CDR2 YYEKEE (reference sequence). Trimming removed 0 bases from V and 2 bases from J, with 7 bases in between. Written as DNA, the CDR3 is TGTGCCAGCAGCTTGGGACCTTTCACAGATACGCAGTATTTT. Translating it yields CASSLGPFTDTQYF.

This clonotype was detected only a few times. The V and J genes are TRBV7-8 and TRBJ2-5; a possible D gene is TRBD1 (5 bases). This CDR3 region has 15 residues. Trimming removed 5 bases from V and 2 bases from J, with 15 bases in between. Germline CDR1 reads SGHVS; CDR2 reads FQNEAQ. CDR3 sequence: CASSLTWGVQETQYF. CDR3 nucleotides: TGTGCCAGCAGCCTGACTTGGGGCGTACAAGAGACCCAGTACTTC.